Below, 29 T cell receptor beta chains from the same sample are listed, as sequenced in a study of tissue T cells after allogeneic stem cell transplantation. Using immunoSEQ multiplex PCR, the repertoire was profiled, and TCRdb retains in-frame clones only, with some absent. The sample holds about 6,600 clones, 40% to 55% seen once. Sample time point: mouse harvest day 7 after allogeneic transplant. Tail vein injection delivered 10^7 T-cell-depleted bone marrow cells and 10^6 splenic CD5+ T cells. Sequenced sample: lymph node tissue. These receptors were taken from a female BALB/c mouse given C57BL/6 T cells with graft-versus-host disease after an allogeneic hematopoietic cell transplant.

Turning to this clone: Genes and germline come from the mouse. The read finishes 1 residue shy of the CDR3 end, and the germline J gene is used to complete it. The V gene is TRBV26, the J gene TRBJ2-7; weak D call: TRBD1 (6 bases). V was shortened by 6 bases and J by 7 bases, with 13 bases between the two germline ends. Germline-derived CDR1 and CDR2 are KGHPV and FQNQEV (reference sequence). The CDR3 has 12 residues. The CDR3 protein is CASSTQGGEQYF. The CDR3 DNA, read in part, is TGTGCCAGCAGCACACAGGGTGGAGAACAGTAC.

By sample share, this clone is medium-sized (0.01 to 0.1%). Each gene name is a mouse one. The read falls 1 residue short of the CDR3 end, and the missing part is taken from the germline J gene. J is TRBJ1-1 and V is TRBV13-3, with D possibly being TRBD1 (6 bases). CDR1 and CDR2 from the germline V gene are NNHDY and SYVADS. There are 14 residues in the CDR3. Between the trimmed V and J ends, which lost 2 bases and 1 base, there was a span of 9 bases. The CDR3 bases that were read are TGTGCCAGCAGTGACCCAGGGGTAAACACAGAAGTCTTC. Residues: CASSDPGVNTEVF. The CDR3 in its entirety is CASSDPGVNTEVFF.

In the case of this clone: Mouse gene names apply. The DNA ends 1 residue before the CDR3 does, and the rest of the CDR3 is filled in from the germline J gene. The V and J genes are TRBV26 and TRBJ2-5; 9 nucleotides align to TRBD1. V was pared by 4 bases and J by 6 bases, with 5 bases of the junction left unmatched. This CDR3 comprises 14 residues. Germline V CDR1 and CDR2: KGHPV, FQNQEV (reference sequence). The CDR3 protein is CASSPDRGGDTQYF. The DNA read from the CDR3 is TGTGCCAGCAGTCCGGACAGGGGAGGGGACACCCAGTAC.

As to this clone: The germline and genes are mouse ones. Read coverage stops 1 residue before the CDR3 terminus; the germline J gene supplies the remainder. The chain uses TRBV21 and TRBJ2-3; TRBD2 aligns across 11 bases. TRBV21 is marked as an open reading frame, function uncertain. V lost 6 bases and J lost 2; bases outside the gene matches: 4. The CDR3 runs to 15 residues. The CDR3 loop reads CASSLDWGVAETLYF. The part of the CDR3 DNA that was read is TGTGCTAGCAGCCTGGACTGGGGGGTTGCAGAAACGCTGTAT.

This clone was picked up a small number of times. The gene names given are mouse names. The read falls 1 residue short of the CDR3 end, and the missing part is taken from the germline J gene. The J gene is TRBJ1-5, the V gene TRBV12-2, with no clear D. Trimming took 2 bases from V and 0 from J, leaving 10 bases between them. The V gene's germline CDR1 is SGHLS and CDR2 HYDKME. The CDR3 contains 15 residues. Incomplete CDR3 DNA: TGTGCCAGCTCTCCTCAACAGAATAACAACCAGGCTCCGCTT. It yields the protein CASSPQQNNNQAPL. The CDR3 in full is CASSPQQNNNQAPLF.

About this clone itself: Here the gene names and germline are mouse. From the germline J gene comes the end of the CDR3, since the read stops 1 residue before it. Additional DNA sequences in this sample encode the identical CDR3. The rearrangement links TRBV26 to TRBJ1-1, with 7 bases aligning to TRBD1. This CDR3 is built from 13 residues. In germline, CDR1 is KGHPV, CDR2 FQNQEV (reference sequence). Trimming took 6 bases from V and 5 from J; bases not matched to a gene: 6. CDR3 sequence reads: CASSRQGGTEVFF. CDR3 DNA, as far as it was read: TGTGCCAGCAGCCGACAGGGTGGGACAGAAGTCTTC.

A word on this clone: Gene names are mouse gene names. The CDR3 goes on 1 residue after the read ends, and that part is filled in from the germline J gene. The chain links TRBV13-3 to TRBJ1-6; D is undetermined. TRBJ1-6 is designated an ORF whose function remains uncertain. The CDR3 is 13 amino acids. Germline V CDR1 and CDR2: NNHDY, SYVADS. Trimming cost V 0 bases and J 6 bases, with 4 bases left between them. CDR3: CASSDGGNSPLYF. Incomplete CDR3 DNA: TGTGCCAGCAGTGATGGCGGTAATTCGCCCCTCTAC.

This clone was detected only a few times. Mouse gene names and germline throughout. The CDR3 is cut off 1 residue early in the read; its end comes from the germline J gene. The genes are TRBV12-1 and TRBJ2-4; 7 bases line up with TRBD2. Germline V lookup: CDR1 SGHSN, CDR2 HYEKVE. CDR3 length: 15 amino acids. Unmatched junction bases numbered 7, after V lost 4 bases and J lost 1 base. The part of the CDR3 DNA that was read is TGTGCCAGCTCCCCTCCTGGGGGTCGTCAAAACACCTTGTAC. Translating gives CASSPPGGRQNTLY. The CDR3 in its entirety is CASSPPGGRQNTLYF.

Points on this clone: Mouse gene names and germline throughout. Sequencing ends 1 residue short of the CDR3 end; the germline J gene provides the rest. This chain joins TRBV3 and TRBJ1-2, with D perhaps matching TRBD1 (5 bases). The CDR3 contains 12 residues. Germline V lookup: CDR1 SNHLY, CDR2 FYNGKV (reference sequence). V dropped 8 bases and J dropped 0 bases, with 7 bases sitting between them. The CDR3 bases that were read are TGTGCCAGCGGACATACAAACTCCGACTACACC. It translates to CASGHTNSDYT. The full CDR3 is CASGHTNSDYTF.

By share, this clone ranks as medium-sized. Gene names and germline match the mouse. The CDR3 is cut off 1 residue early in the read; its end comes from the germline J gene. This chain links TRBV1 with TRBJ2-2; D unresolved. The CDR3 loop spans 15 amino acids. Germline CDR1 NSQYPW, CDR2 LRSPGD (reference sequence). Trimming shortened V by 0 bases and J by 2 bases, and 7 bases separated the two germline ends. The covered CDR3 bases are TGCACCTGCAGTGCAGATCGCGGGAACACCGGGCAGCTCTAC. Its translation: CTCSADRGNTGQLY. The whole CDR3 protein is CTCSADRGNTGQLYF.

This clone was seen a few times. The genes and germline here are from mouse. The sequenced part of the CDR3 DNA is TGTGCCAGCTCTCAGGGACAATCGCCCCTCTAC. Its translation is CASSQGQSPLY. The whole CDR3 sequence reads CASSQGQSPLYF. J is TRBJ1-6 and V is TRBV12-1, with D perhaps matching TRBD1 (6 bases). The read falls 1 residue short of the CDR3 end, and the missing part is taken from the germline J gene. TRBJ1-6 is designated an ORF whose function remains uncertain. V was shortened by 2 bases and J by 10 bases, with 8 bases between the two germline ends. This CDR3 contains 12 residues. Germline V gene data show CDR1 as SGHSN and CDR2 as HYEKVE.

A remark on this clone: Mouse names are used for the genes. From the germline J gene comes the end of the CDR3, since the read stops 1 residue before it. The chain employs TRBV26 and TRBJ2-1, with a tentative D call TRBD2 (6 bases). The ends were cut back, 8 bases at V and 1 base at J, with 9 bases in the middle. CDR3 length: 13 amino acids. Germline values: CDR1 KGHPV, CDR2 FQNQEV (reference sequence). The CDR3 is CASGGLNYAEQFF. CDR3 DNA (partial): TGTGCCAGCGGGGGGTTGAACTATGCTGAGCAGTTC.

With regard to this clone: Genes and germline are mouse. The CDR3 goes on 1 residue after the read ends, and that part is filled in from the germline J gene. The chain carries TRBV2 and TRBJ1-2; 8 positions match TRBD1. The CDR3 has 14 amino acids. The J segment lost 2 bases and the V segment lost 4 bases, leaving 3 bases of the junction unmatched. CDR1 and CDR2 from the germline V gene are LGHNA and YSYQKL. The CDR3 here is CASSPTGVNSDYTF. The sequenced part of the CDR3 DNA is TGTGCCAGCAGCCCGACAGGGGTGAACTCCGACTACACC.

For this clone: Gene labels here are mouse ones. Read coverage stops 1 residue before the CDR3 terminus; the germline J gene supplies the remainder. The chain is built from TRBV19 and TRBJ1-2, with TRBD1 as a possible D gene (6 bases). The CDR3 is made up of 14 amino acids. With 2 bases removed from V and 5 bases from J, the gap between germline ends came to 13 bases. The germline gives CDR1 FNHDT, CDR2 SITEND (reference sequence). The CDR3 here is CASSMWGRGSDYTF. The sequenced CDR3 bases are TGTGCCAGCAGTATGTGGGGGCGAGGGTCCGACTACACC.

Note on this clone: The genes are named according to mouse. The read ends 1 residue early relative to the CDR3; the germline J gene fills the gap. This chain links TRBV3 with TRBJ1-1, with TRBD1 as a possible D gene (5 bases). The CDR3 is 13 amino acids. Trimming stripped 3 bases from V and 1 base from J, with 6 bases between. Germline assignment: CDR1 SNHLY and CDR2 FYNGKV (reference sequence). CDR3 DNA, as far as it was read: TGTGCCAGCAGCTTCCAGGGGAACACAGAAGTCTTC. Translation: CASSFQGNTEVF. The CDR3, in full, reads CASSFQGNTEVFF.

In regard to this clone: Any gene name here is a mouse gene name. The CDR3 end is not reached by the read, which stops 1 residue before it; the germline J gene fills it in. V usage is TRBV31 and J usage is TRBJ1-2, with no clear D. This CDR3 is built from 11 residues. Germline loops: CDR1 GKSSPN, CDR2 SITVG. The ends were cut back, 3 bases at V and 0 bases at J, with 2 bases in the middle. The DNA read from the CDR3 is TGTGCCTGGAGCGCAAACTCCGACTACACC. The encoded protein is CAWSANSDYT. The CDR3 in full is CAWSANSDYTF. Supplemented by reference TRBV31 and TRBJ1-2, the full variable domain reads AQTIHQWPVAEIKAVGSPLSLGCTIKGKSSPNLYWYWQATGGTLQQLFYSITVGQVESVVQLNLSASRPKDDQFILSTEKLLLSHSGFYLCAWSANSDYTFGSGTRLLVI.

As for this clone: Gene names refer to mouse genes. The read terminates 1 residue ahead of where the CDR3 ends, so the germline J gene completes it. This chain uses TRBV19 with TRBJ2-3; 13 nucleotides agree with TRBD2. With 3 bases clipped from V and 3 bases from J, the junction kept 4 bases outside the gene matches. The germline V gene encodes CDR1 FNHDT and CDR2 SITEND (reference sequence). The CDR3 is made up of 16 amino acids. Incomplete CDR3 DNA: TGTGCCAGCAGTAGGACTGGGGGGGCGCGGGCAGAAACGCTGTAT. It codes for CASSRTGGARAETLY. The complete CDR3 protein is CASSRTGGARAETLYF.

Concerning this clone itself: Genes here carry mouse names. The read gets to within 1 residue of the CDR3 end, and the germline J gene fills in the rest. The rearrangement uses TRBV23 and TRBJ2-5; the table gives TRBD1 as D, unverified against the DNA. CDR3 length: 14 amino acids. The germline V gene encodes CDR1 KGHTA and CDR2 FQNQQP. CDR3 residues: CSSSPWDKRDTQYF. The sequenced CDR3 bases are TGCTCCAGCAGTCCCTGGGACAAGAGGGACACCCAGTAC.

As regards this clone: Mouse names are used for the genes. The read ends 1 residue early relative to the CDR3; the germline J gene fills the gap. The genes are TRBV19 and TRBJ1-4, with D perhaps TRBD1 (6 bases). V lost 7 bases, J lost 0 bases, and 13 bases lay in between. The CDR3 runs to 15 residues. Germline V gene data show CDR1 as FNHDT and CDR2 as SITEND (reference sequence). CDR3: CASSEGGISNERLFF. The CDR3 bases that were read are TGTGCCAGCTCGGAGGGGGGAATTTCCAACGAAAGATTATTT.

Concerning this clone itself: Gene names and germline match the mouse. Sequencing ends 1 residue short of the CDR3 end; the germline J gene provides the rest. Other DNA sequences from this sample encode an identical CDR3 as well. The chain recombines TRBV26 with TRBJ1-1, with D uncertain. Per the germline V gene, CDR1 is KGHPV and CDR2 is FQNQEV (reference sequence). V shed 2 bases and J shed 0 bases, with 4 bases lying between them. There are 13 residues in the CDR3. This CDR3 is CASSLGTNTEVFF. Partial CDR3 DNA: TGTGCCAGCAGTCTGGGCACAAACACAGAAGTCTTC.

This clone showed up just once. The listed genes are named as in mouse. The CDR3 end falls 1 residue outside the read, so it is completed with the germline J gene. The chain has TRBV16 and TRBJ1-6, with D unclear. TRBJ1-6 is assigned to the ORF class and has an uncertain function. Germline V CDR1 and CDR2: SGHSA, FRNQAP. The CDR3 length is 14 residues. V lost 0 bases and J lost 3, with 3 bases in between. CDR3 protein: CASSLDSYNSPLYF. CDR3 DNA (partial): TGTGCAAGCAGCTTAGACAGCTATAATTCGCCCCTCTAC.

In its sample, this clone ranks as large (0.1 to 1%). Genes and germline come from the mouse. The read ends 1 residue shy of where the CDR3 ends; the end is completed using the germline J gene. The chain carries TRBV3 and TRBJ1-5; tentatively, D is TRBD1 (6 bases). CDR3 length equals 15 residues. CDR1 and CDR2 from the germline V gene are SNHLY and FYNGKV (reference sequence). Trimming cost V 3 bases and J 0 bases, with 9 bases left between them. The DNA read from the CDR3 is TGTGCCAGCAGCTTGGGGACACATAACAACCAGGCTCCGCTT. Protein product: CASSLGTHNNQAPL. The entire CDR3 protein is CASSLGTHNNQAPLF.

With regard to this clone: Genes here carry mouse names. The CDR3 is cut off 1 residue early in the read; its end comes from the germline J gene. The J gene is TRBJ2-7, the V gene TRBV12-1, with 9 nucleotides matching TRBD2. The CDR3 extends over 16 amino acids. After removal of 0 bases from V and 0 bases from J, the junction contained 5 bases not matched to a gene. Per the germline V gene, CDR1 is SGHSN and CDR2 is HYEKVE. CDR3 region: CASSLKDWGSSYEQYF. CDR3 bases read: TGTGCCAGCTCTCTCAAAGACTGGGGGAGCTCCTATGAACAGTAC. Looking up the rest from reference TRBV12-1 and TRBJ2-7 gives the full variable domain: DSGVVQSPRHIIKEKGGRSVLTCIPISGHSNVVWYQQTLGKELKFLIQHYEKVERDKGFLPSRFSVQQFDDYHSEMNMSALELEDSAMYFCASSLKDWGSSYEQYFGPGTRLTVL.

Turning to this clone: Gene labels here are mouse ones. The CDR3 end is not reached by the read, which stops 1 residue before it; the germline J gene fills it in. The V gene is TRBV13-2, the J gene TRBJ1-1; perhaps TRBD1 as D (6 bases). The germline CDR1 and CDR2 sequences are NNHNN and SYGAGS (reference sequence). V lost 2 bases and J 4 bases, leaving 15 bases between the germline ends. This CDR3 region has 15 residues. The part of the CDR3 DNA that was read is TGTGCCAGCGGTGAACTCCGGGACAATGGCACAGAAGTCTTC. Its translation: CASGELRDNGTEVF. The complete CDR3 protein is CASGELRDNGTEVFF.

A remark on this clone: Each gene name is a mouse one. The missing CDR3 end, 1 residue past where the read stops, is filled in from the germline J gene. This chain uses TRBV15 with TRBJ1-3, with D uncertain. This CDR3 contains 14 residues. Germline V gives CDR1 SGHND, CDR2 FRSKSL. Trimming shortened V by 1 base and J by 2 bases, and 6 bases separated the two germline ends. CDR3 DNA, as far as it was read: TGTGCCAGCAGTTTAGGGGGAGCTGGAAATACGCTCTAT. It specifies CASSLGGAGNTLY. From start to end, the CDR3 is CASSLGGAGNTLYF. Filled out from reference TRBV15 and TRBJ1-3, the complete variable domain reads DAGVTQTPRHEVAEKGQTIILKCEPVSGHNDLFWYRQTKIQGLELLSYFRSKSLMEDGGAFKDRFKAEMLNSSFSTLKIQPTEPKDSAVYLCASSLGGAGNTLYFGEGSRLIVV.

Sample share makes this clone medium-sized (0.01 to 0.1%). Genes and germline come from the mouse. The CDR3 here is CASSLPGAHEQYF. The covered CDR3 bases are TGTGCCAGCAGTCTCCCAGGGGCCCATGAACAGTAC. The rearrangement joins TRBV26 to TRBJ2-7; perhaps TRBD1 as D (6 bases). The read halts 1 residue ahead of the CDR3 end, with the missing end drawn from the germline J gene. In germline, CDR1 is KGHPV, CDR2 FQNQEV (reference sequence). Trimming cost V 3 bases and J 5 bases, with 11 bases left between them. CDR3 size: 13 residues.

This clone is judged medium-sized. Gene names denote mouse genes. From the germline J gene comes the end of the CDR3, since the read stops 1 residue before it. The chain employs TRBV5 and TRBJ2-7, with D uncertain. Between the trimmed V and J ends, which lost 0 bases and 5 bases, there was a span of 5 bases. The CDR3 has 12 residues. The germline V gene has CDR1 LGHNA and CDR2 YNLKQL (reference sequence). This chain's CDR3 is CASSQERDEQYF. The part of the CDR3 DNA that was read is TGTGCCAGCAGCCAAGAGAGGGATGAACAGTAC.

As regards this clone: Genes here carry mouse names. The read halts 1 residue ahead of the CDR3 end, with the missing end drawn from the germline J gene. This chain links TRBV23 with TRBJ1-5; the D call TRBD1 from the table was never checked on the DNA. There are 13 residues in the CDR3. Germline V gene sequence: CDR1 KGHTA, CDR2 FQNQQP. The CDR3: CSSSQPQSQAPLF. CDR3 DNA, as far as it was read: TGCTCCAGCAGTCAACCACAGAGCCAGGCTCCGCTT.

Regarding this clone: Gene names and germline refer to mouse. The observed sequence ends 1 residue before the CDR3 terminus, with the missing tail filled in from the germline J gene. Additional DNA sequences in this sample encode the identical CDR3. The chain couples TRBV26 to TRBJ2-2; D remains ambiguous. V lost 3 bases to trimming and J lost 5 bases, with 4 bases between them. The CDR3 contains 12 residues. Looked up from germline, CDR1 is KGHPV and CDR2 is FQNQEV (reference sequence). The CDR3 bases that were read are TGTGCCAGCAGTCTAGGGACCGGGCAGCTCTAC. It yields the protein CASSLGTGQLY. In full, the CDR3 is CASSLGTGQLYF. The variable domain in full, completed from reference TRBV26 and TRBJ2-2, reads NSKVIQTPRYLVKGQGQKAKMRCIPEKGHPVVFWYQQNKNNEFKFLINFQNQEVLQQIDMTEKRFSAECPSNSPCSLEIQSSEAGDSALYLCASSLGTGQLYFGEGSKLTVL.